Presented here are 14 T cell receptor beta chains from one specimen sequenced in a study of blood T cells in healthy people across ages. The use of a sample-barcoded 5' primer and a J-beta primer mix characterized a second PCR of 7 to 11 cycles. MiXCR was run by TCRdb on the 5' RACE reads, yielding one entry per CDR3 protein. The data hold around 990,000 distinct CDR3 sequences, with approximately 25% observed a single time. These same data were also listed under a study on T cells of mothers and their children.

Sequencing was performed on blood. The receptors derive from a girl aged 2-9 years in good health.

The rearrangement joins TRBV6-1 to TRBJ2-2; 7 bases agree with TRBD1. The CDR3 length is 18 residues. Germline lookup yields CDR1 MNHNS and CDR2 SASEGT. J was trimmed by 6 bases and V by 0 bases; bases with no gene match: 13. The CDR3 sequence: CASSEAEGTEIWSGELFF. CDR3 in DNA: TGTGCCAGCAGTGAAGCTGAAGGGACAGAGATTTGGTCCGGGGAGCTGTTTTTT.

The chain employs TRBV20-1 and TRBJ2-5; 10 bases are a match to TRBD2. The DNA end is more similar to TRBJ2-1, so the J call may be wrong. This CDR3 contains 15 residues. From germline, CDR1 is DFQATT and CDR2 SNEGSKA (reference sequence). The CDR3 reads CSASELAGVSNEQFF. In nucleotides, the CDR3 is TGCAGTGCTAGCGAGCTAGCGGGAGTGTCTAATGAGCAGTTCTTC.

This clonotype was observed a handful of times. The chain has TRBV27 and TRBJ1-1; D is perhaps TRBD1 (5 bases). CDR1 MNHEY and CDR2 SMNVEV come from the germline V gene (reference sequence). V lost 9 bases, J lost 3 bases, and 17 bases lay in between. The CDR3 loop spans 14 amino acids. This CDR3 reads CASFRRTGYTEAFF. The CDR3 DNA sequence: TGTGCCAGTTTCCGACGTACAGGCTACACTGAAGCTTTCTTT.

The chain has TRBV4-1 and TRBJ2-1; D call uncertain. The CDR3 covers 13 residues. The germline CDR1 and CDR2 sequences are MGHRA and YSYEKL. The V end was cut by 1 base, the J end by 5 bases, with 6 bases between. The CDR3 nucleotides are TGCGCCAGCAGCCAAGGAGTCGACAATGAGCAGTTCTTC. This gives the protein CASSQGVDNEQFF.

The chain combines TRBV5-6 with TRBJ2-5; TRBD1 matches at 9 bases. The J call could be wrong; TRBJ2-1 is a better fit for the DNA end. This CDR3 spans 16 amino acids. The germline V gene has CDR1 SGHDT and CDR2 YYEEEE. The CDR3 region is CASSLGGQGPTNEQFF. CDR3 bases: TGTGCCAGCAGCCTGGGGGGACAGGGCCCGACCAATGAGCAGTTCTTC.

On this clonotype itself: Mismatch with germline at one junction end may stem from a read error. V gene TRBV29-1 combines with J gene TRBJ2-5, with 9 bases lining up with TRBD2. CDR1 is SQVTM, CDR2 ANQGSEA, per germline. This CDR3 has 17 amino acids. The CDR3 here is CSIDGLPGTSRGETQYF. The DNA of the CDR3 is TGCAGCATTGACGGGTTACCCGGGACTAGCCGGGGAGAGACCCAGTACTTC.

This clonotype was seen a handful of times. This sequence joins TRBV28 and TRBJ2-4; 7 bases align to TRBD1. CDR3 length: 14 residues. The ends lost 3 bases at V and 5 bases at J; junction bases unmatched: 4. The germline V gene encodes CDR1 MDHEN and CDR2 SYDVKM. CDR3 nucleotides: TGTGCCAGCAGTTTGGGACAGAACCAAAACATTCAGTACTTC. Translation gives CASSLGQNQNIQYF.

The sample holds a few counts of this clonotype. This chain uses TRBV10-2 with TRBJ2-4, with no clear D. The CDR3 loop spans 16 amino acids. Trimming pared 4 bases from V and 0 bases from J, leaving 13 bases between. CDR1 is WSHSY, CDR2 SAAADI, per germline. The CDR3 DNA is TGCGCCAGCAGTGGGTCGATGATAGTAGCCAAAAACATTCAGTACTTC. This codes for CASSGSMIVAKNIQYF.

This chain connects TRBV7-9 to TRBJ2-5; the match to TRBD2 covers 9 bases. The trim removed 3 bases at V and 2 bases at J, leaving 7 bases unmatched. The CDR3 is made up of 16 amino acids. Germline loops: CDR1 SEHNR, CDR2 FQNEAQ (reference sequence). CDR3 protein: CASSFLLAGRQETQYF. The CDR3 DNA reads as TGTGCCAGCAGCTTTCTCCTAGCGGGGAGGCAAGAGACCCAGTACTTC.

There are a few counts of this clonotype. V gene TRBV9 combines with J gene TRBJ2-5; D unclear. V lost 2 bases, J lost 1 base, and 9 bases lay in between. CDR3 size: 14 residues. Germline CDR1 and CDR2: SGDLS and YYNGEE. The CDR3 loop reads CASSVGNPQETQYF. CDR3 nucleotides: TGTGCCAGCAGCGTGGGTAACCCCCAAGAGACCCAGTACTTC.

This clonotype has a handful of counts. CDR3: CAISERTGGAEETQYF. DNA of the CDR3: TGTGCCATCAGTGAGCGGACAGGGGGCGCGGAGGAGACCCAGTACTTC. The chain employs TRBV10-3 and TRBJ2-1, with 11 bases aligning to TRBD1. The end of the DNA is better explained by TRBJ2-5, so the J call may be wrong. This CDR3 has 16 residues. CDR1 and CDR2 (germline): ENHRY, SYGVKD.

This clonotype was counted a few times. The chain uses TRBV29-1 and TRBJ2-3; TRBD2 aligns across 13 bases. V lost 4 bases and J lost 7; bases outside the gene matches: 5. CDR3 length equals 14 residues. CDR1 is SQVTM, CDR2 ANQGSEA, per germline. CDR3 residues: CSVGTSGSLNTQYF. The CDR3 DNA reads as TGCAGCGTTGGGACTAGCGGGAGTCTAAATACGCAGTATTTT.

This clonotype came up a few times. This chain connects TRBV6-1 to TRBJ2-2, with TRBD1 matching 7 bases. Germline V CDR1 and CDR2: MNHNS, SASEGT. The CDR3 loop spans 15 amino acids. Unmatched junction bases numbered 12, after V lost 5 bases and J lost 9 bases. CDR3 residues: CASSQTGLGDRELFF. The DNA for the CDR3 is TGTGCCAGCAGTCAGACAGGGCTGGGGGACCGGGAGCTGTTTTTT.

The rearrangement uses TRBV28 and TRBJ1-4; 7 nucleotides line up with TRBD1. Looked up from germline, CDR1 is MDHEN and CDR2 is SYDVKM. This CDR3 contains 13 residues. After removal of 4 bases from V and 10 bases from J, the junction contained 6 bases not matched to a gene. CDR3 region: CASSSGPGGKLFF. The CDR3, as DNA: TGTGCCAGCAGTTCGGGGCCAGGGGGAAAACTGTTTTTT.